This T cell receptor beta chain was sequenced during a study of blood T cell repertoires in COVID-19. Trimming shortened V by 2 bases and J by 0 bases, and 15 bases separated the two germline ends. Germline CDR1 is SGHDT and CDR2 is YYEEEE. The length of the CDR3 is 17 residues. Authors' analysis steps: From reference gene primer amplification, estimates of nucleated cell counts were derived. Data came from immunoSEQ multiplex PCR; TCRdb stores just in-frame clones and leaves some out. From that table come the V and J calls and clone size; the DNA was used to work out D and trimming. This sample has 200,000 to 250,000 clones, with around 81% found just once. This clone was seen a single time. Clinical history as reported by participants underpinned cohort assignment.

The source is a woman aged 45-60 years with acute COVID-19. Material for sequencing was PBMCs or T cells enriched from blood (not recorded which). The J gene is TRBJ2-1, the V gene TRBV5-6, with D perhaps TRBD1 (6 bases). The CDR3 DNA reads TGTGCCAGCAGCTTCAGGGGTTGGGGGAGCTCCTACAATGAGCAGTTCTTC. It yields the protein CASSFRGWGSSYNEQFF.